The rows below give T cell receptor beta chains drawn from one sample of a study of tumor and adjacent non-tumor tissue in lung cancer. TCRdb reanalysed the multiplex PCR reads using MiXCR and keeps one entry per CDR3 protein. This table holds almost 75,000 distinct CDR3 sequences, under 70% found once. Sequencing was done on a sample of distant non-tumor lung tissue. Receptor source: a woman aged 45-65 years with non-small cell lung cancer. CDR3s include the opening cysteine and the closing phenylalanine or tryptophan. A D gene is named only where the DNA matches it firmly. Expanded clones get a size class; other rows say once, few or many, or leave the size out.

V	D	J	size	CDR3	DNA
TRBV20-1	-	TRBJ2-1	-	CSATGIGSFHEQFF	TGTAGTGCTACCGGGATAGGGAGTTTTCATGAGCAGTTCTTC
TRBV4-1	-	TRBJ2-7	-	CACSQASSSCGQYF	TGCGCCTGCAGCCAAGCCTCTAGCTCCTGCGGGCAGTACTTC
TRBV6-1	TRBD2	TRBJ2-1	-	CASARPGGDEQFF	TGTGCCAGCGCCCGACCGGGGGGGGATGAGCAGTTCTTC
TRBV28	TRBD2	TRBJ2-6	many	CASGPAGGLGANVLTF	TGTGCCAGCGGCCCCGCGGGAGGGTTGGGGGCCAACGTCCTGACTTTC
TRBV11-1	-	TRBJ2-7	few	CTSSYEIATDYEQYF	TGTACCAGCAGCTATGAAATAGCGACAGACTACGAGCAGTACTTC
TRBV11-1	-	TRBJ2-1	-	CARSLPPLDKQLF	TGTGCCAGAAGCTTACCTCCGCTGGATAAGCAGTTATTC
TRBV4-1	TRBD2	TRBJ2-5	-	CASSLLLAGVQQVTQYF	TGCGCCAGCAGCCTGCTGCTAGCGGGAGTACAACAGGTGACCCAGTACTTC
TRBV7-2	-	TRBJ2-2	-	CASSRVANTGELFF	TGTGCCAGCAGCCGGGTAGCGAACACCGGGGAGCTGTTTTTT
TRBV20-1	TRBD2	TRBJ2-1	-	CSATGTRVILGFEQFF	TGCAGTGCTACCGGGACTAGAGTTATCCTTGGGTTCGAGCAGTTCTTC
TRBV20-1	TRBD1	TRBJ2-7	many	CSAPRTGGFSEQYF	TGCAGTGCTCCCCGGACAGGGGGCTTCTCCGAGCAGTACTTC
TRBV20-1	-	TRBJ1-6	once	CSAREAQTYNSHLHF	TGCAGTGCTAGAGAGGCACAGACCTATAATTCACATCTCCACTTT
TRBV5-1	TRBD1	TRBJ2-6	-	CASRPGTDSSGANVLTF	TGCGCCAGCAGGCCCGGGACAGACTCATCTGGGGCCAACGTCCTGACTTTC
TRBV28	-	TRBJ2-1	medium-sized	CASTSLGGSSYNEQFF	TGTGCCAGCACCTCTCTGGGGGGTAGCTCCTACAATGAGCAGTTCTTC
TRBV11-1	-	TRBJ2-1	-	CASISPPLDDQFF	TGTGCCAGCATCTCACCTCCGCTGGATGATCAGTTCTTC
TRBV29-1	-	TRBJ1-3	-	CSVWTDSGDTIYF	TGCAGCGTTTGGACGGACTCTGGAGACACTATATATTTT
TRBV11-2	-	TRBJ1-2	-	CTSSLSPLNNYDYTF	TGTACCAGCAGCTTATCTCCTCTAAATAACTATGACTACACCTTC
TRBV5-6	TRBD2	TRBJ2-1	many	CASSLSVGGLAGGYNEQFF	TGTGCCAGCAGCTTGTCTGTAGGGGGACTAGCGGGGGGGTACAATGAGCAGTTCTTC
TRBV6-5	-	TRBJ2-1	many	CASSSLQRAEQFF	TGTGCCAGCAGTTCCTTGCAGCGTGCTGAGCAGTTCTTC
TRBV13	-	TRBJ2-7	many	CASSFVNEQYF	TGTGCCAGCAGCTTTGTCAACGAGCAGTACTTC
TRBV11-3	TRBD2	TRBJ2-1	-	CTSSFSGTVCSYNEQFF	TGTACCAGCAGCTTTAGCGGGACGGTCTGCTCCTACAATGAGCAGTTCTTC
TRBV28	-	TRBJ1-2	-	CGSSLRRDRGLYGCTF	-
TRBV11-1	-	TRBJ1-1	-	CASSLKVLNTEAFF	TGTGCCAGCAGCTTGAAGGTGCTGAATACTGAAGCTTTCTTT
TRBV11-2	TRBD1	TRBJ1-1	once	CAGSLRTGGTDAFF	TGTGCCGGCAGCCTAAGGACAGGAGGTACTGATGCTTTCTTT
TRBV24-1	TRBD2	TRBJ2-3	-	CATTRGGSGTQYF	TGTGCCACCACTCGGGGGGGTAGCGGTACGCAGTATTTT
TRBV29-1	-	TRBJ2-1	-	CRVEGGSLASYNEQFF	TGCAGGGTTGAAGGAGGATCGCTAGCATCCTATAATGAGCAGTTCTTC
TRBV20-1	-	TRBJ1-1	once	CSAGDIVPQSTEASF	TGCAGTGCTGGAGATATAGTGCCTCAGAGCACTGAAGCTTCCTTT
TRBV6-2/TRBV6-3	-	TRBJ1-1	-	CASSYSRGAEAFF	TGTGCCAGCAGTTACTCGAGGGGGGCTGAAGCGTTCTTT